This TCR beta chain is from a study of blood T cell repertoires in COVID-19. Background on the study: Nucleic acid was either cDNA or gDNA, and it came from T cells, B-cell-depleted T cells, or PBMCs.

Germline CDR1 and CDR2: MNHEY and SVGAGI. The CDR3 covers 11 residues. The ends were cut back, 6 bases at V and 8 bases at J, with 10 bases in the middle. Original handling: It was from reference gene primer amplification that nucleated cell counts were estimated. The assay was immunoSEQ multiplex PCR, and TCRdb's table has in-frame clones only and misses some. That table furnishes V, J and clone size, whereas the DNA furnished D and trimming. The table records some 230,000 clones, 83% of them present only once. The sample taken for sequencing was peripheral blood. The gene calls are TRBV6-5 and TRBJ1-2; unclear D gene. The clonotype comes from a woman aged 50 to 60 with acute or convalescent COVID-19. CDR3 protein: CASSRGTGYTF. The CDR3 DNA reads TGTGCCAGCAGCCGGGGTACCGGCTACACCTTC.